This is a list of T cell receptor beta chains from one sample in a study of shared clonotypes between healthy human individuals. Some clones are missing from TCRdb's copy, which holds only in-frame ones; the method was immunoSEQ multiplex PCR. The sample lists a few million clones; approximately 96% were seen once. What was sequenced was naive CD4+ T cells sorted from blood. These receptors all stem from a man aged 18 to 30 in good health. Both conserved end residues are part of each CDR3. The D gene is left open where the match is weak. Not every row has a clone size; where given, it reads once, few, many or a size class.

CDR3nt: TGTGCCAGCAGTTCGGGACAGGCGACCTACGAGCAGTACTTC; CDR3aa: CASSSGQATYEQYF; v_gene: TRBV6-5; abundance: -; d_gene: TRBD1; j_gene: TRBJ2-7
CDR3nt: TGTGCCAGCAGTCCGGACAGGGCCTACGAGCAGTACTTC; CDR3aa: CASSPDRAYEQYF; v_gene: TRBV2; abundance: -; d_gene: TRBD1; j_gene: TRBJ2-7
CDR3nt: TGTGCCAGCAGTGAAACCGGAATCGGGAATACGCAGTATTTT; CDR3aa: CASSETGIGNTQYF; v_gene: TRBV6-1; abundance: -; d_gene: -; j_gene: TRBJ2-3
CDR3nt: TGTGCCAGCAGCACAGGCGGGGGCCCCGGACCCAACAATGAGCAGTTCTTC; CDR3aa: CASSTGGGPGPNNEQFF; v_gene: TRBV7-9; abundance: -; d_gene: -; j_gene: TRBJ2-1
CDR3nt: TGTGCCAGTAGTCCCCCCCAGCCTAACTATGGCTACACCTTC; CDR3aa: CASSPPQPNYGYTF; v_gene: TRBV19; abundance: -; d_gene: -; j_gene: TRBJ1-2
CDR3nt: TGTGCCAGCACTGGGGACGGGGAGACCCAGTACTTC; CDR3aa: CASTGDGETQYF; v_gene: TRBV2; abundance: -; d_gene: -; j_gene: TRBJ2-5
CDR3nt: TGTGCCAGCAACAGACTAGCGGGGGACACCGGGGAGCTGTTTTTT; CDR3aa: CASNRLAGDTGELFF; v_gene: TRBV6-1; abundance: -; d_gene: TRBD2; j_gene: TRBJ2-2
CDR3nt: TGTGCCAGCAGAATTAGCGGGGTCTACAATGAGCAGTTCTTC; CDR3aa: CASRISGVYNEQFF; v_gene: TRBV28; abundance: -; d_gene: TRBD2; j_gene: TRBJ2-1
CDR3nt: TGTGCCAGCAGCTTAGAACAGGGCCCCTACGAGCAGTACTTC; CDR3aa: CASSLEQGPYEQYF; v_gene: TRBV11-2; abundance: -; d_gene: -; j_gene: TRBJ2-7
CDR3nt: TGTGCCAGCTCACCACCGAACGGAGAGGCCTACGAGCAGTACTTC; CDR3aa: CASSPPNGEAYEQYF; v_gene: TRBV18; abundance: -; d_gene: -; j_gene: TRBJ2-7
CDR3nt: TGTGCCAGCAGTTCCCTGGACTGGACCTACGAGCAGTACTTC; CDR3aa: CASSSLDWTYEQYF; v_gene: TRBV28; abundance: -; d_gene: -; j_gene: TRBJ2-7
CDR3nt: TGTGCCAGCACTATGGAGGGGAATCAGCCCCAGCATTTT; CDR3aa: CASTMEGNQPQHF; v_gene: TRBV2; abundance: -; d_gene: -; j_gene: TRBJ1-5
CDR3nt: TGTGCCAGCAGCTTATCGAACACCGGGGAGCTGTTTTTT; CDR3aa: CASSLSNTGELFF; v_gene: TRBV11-3; abundance: once; d_gene: -; j_gene: TRBJ2-2
CDR3nt: TGTGCCAGCAGTTTGACAGGACCGCTCTACGAGCAGTACTTC; CDR3aa: CASSLTGPLYEQYF; v_gene: TRBV2; abundance: -; d_gene: -; j_gene: TRBJ2-7
CDR3nt: TGTGCCAGCAGCCTTGGGACGGTTGGAGAGCAGTTCTTC; CDR3aa: CASSLGTVGEQFF; v_gene: TRBV14; abundance: -; d_gene: -; j_gene: TRBJ2-1
CDR3nt: TGTGCCAGCAGTCCTCAGGCTTCTAATTCACCCCTCCACTTT; CDR3aa: CASSPQASNSPLHF; v_gene: TRBV6-5; abundance: -; d_gene: -; j_gene: TRBJ1-6
CDR3nt: TGTGCCAGCAGCCCCCGGGACCAGAGAGAACTGTTTTTT; CDR3aa: CASSPRDQRELFF; v_gene: TRBV7-6; abundance: once; d_gene: -; j_gene: TRBJ1-4
CDR3nt: TGCGCCAGCAGCTTGGCCCCGGGACGGCAAGAGACCCAGTACTTC; CDR3aa: CASSLAPGRQETQYF; v_gene: TRBV5-1; abundance: -; d_gene: -; j_gene: TRBJ2-5
CDR3nt: TGTGCCAGCAGCTTAGTCGGAGCAGGGTTGAGGTACGAGCAGTACTTC; CDR3aa: CASSLVGAGLRYEQYF; v_gene: TRBV7-9; abundance: -; d_gene: -; j_gene: TRBJ2-7
CDR3nt: TGTGCCAGCAGTCCGGACAGGGGTTTTTGGACCCAGTACTTC; CDR3aa: CASSPDRGFWTQYF; v_gene: TRBV2; abundance: few; d_gene: TRBD1; j_gene: TRBJ2-5
CDR3nt: TGCGCCAGCAGCGTCCGGGCGGACGAGCAGTACTTC; CDR3aa: CASSVRADEQYF; v_gene: TRBV5-1; abundance: -; d_gene: -; j_gene: TRBJ2-7
CDR3nt: TGTGCCAGCAGTGAAGCGGGGATCCGGGATGAGCAGTTCTTC; CDR3aa: CASSEAGIRDEQFF; v_gene: TRBV25-1; abundance: once; d_gene: -; j_gene: TRBJ2-1
CDR3nt: TGTGCCAGCACCAGCGGAAGGGGGCCCTACGAGCAGTACTTC; CDR3aa: CASTSGRGPYEQYF; v_gene: TRBV2; abundance: -; d_gene: TRBD1; j_gene: TRBJ2-7
CDR3nt: TGTGCCACCGACCTAGGACAGGGTGACGAAAAACTGTTTTTT; CDR3aa: CATDLGQGDEKLFF; v_gene: TRBV6-6; abundance: -; d_gene: TRBD1; j_gene: TRBJ1-4
CDR3nt: TGTGCCAGCAGTTTAAGACAGGGGTATGGCTACACCTTC; CDR3aa: CASSLRQGYGYTF; v_gene: TRBV6-1; abundance: -; d_gene: TRBD1; j_gene: TRBJ1-2
CDR3nt: TGTGCCAGCTCACCGAGACTAGCGGGAATTTACGAGCAGTACTTC; CDR3aa: CASSPRLAGIYEQYF; v_gene: TRBV18; abundance: -; d_gene: TRBD2; j_gene: TRBJ2-7
CDR3nt: TGTGCCAGTAGTATAGGGCCCCCAACAGGGGTTTTCGCAGATACGCAGTATTTT; CDR3aa: CASSIGPPTGVFADTQYF; v_gene: TRBV19; abundance: -; d_gene: TRBD1; j_gene: TRBJ2-3
CDR3nt: TGTGCCTGGAGTGTAGCCTCTGGAAACACCATATATTTT; CDR3aa: CAWSVASGNTIYF; v_gene: TRBV30; abundance: -; d_gene: -; j_gene: TRBJ1-3
CDR3nt: TGCGCCAGCAGGACTAGCGGGAGTAACGGGGAGCTGTTTTTT; CDR3aa: CASRTSGSNGELFF; v_gene: TRBV5-1; abundance: once; d_gene: TRBD2; j_gene: TRBJ2-2
CDR3nt: TGTGCCAGCAGTGTCACACTGGGTTCACCCCTCCACTTT; CDR3aa: CASSVTLGSPLHF; v_gene: TRBV6-4; abundance: -; d_gene: -; j_gene: TRBJ1-6
CDR3nt: TGTGCCAGCAGCTTAGATTATAGCGGACCGGGATCGGGTCAGCCCCAGCATTTT; CDR3aa: CASSLDYSGPGSGQPQHF; v_gene: TRBV7-8; abundance: -; d_gene: -; j_gene: TRBJ1-5
CDR3nt: TGTGCCAGCAGATCCAGGGAGACCCAGTACTTC; CDR3aa: CASRSRETQYF; v_gene: TRBV11-2; abundance: -; d_gene: -; j_gene: TRBJ2-5
CDR3nt: TGTGCCAGCGGGAGGGACGAGCAGTACTTC; CDR3aa: CASGRDEQYF; v_gene: TRBV28; abundance: -; d_gene: TRBD2; j_gene: TRBJ2-7
CDR3nt: TGTGCCATCAGTGACAGGGCTCTGGGGGGGAACACTGAAGCTTTCTTT; CDR3aa: CAISDRALGGNTEAFF; v_gene: TRBV10-3; abundance: -; d_gene: -; j_gene: TRBJ1-1
CDR3nt: TGTGCCAGTAGCCTGGGACAGGGGGATAATCAGCCCCAGCATTTT; CDR3aa: CASSLGQGDNQPQHF; v_gene: TRBV2; abundance: -; d_gene: TRBD1; j_gene: TRBJ1-5
CDR3nt: TGTGCCAGTAGTAAGATTAACATAGGTGAGCAGTTCTTC; CDR3aa: CASSKINIGEQFF; v_gene: TRBV19; abundance: -; d_gene: -; j_gene: TRBJ2-1
CDR3nt: TGTGCCAGCAGCTTGGAGGGGGGGTACCAAGAGACCCAGTACTTC; CDR3aa: CASSLEGGYQETQYF; v_gene: TRBV7-2; abundance: few; d_gene: -; j_gene: TRBJ2-5
CDR3nt: TGTGCCTGGAGTGTACAGACATTCGGGGAAAAACTGTTTTTT; CDR3aa: CAWSVQTFGEKLFF; v_gene: TRBV30; abundance: once; d_gene: -; j_gene: TRBJ1-4
CDR3nt: TGTGCCTGGAGGAGTAAGGGCTGGGGGCCCCAGCATTTT; CDR3aa: CAWRSKGWGPQHF; v_gene: TRBV30; abundance: -; d_gene: -; j_gene: TRBJ1-5
CDR3nt: TGTGCCAGCAGCTTAAACCCGGGGGATACGCAGTATTTT; CDR3aa: CASSLNPGDTQYF; v_gene: TRBV5-4; abundance: -; d_gene: -; j_gene: TRBJ2-3
CDR3nt: TGTGCCAGCAGCTTAGACAGGATAGATCAGCCCCAGCATTTT; CDR3aa: CASSLDRIDQPQHF; v_gene: TRBV7-9; abundance: -; d_gene: -; j_gene: TRBJ1-5
CDR3nt: TGTGCCAGCATCCTGGAGCGGGAGGTGTCCTACAATGAGCAGTTCTTC; CDR3aa: CASILEREVSYNEQFF; v_gene: TRBV5-8; abundance: -; d_gene: TRBD2; j_gene: TRBJ2-1
CDR3nt: TGCGCCAGCAGCCAAGATCCTACAGGGACCTACGAGCAGTACTTC; CDR3aa: CASSQDPTGTYEQYF; v_gene: TRBV4-3; abundance: -; d_gene: -; j_gene: TRBJ2-7
CDR3nt: TGTGCCATCAGTGAGCCAATCATGGTAGGCTACGAGCAGTACTTC; CDR3aa: CAISEPIMVGYEQYF; v_gene: TRBV10-3; abundance: once; d_gene: -; j_gene: TRBJ2-7
CDR3nt: TGTGCCAGCTCACAGGGGGCAGGGGACACTGAAGCTTTCTTT; CDR3aa: CASSQGAGDTEAFF; v_gene: TRBV18; abundance: -; d_gene: TRBD1; j_gene: TRBJ1-1
CDR3nt: TGTGCCAGCAGCGCCCAGGGGGTAATGAACACTGAAGCTTTCTTT; CDR3aa: CASSAQGVMNTEAFF; v_gene: TRBV14; abundance: -; d_gene: TRBD1; j_gene: TRBJ1-1
CDR3nt: TGCGCCAGCAGCTTGGCCCCAGTAGGGTCTGGTAATTCACCCCTCCACTTT; CDR3aa: CASSLAPVGSGNSPLHF; v_gene: TRBV5-1; abundance: -; d_gene: -; j_gene: TRBJ1-6
CDR3nt: TGCGCCAGCAGTCGTCCAGGGGTGGGTCAAGAGACCCAGTACTTC; CDR3aa: CASSRPGVGQETQYF; v_gene: TRBV10-2; abundance: -; d_gene: -; j_gene: TRBJ2-5
CDR3nt: TGTGCCAGCAGCGTAGTCCCCGGTGAGCAGTTCTTC; CDR3aa: CASSVVPGEQFF; v_gene: TRBV9; abundance: -; d_gene: -; j_gene: TRBJ2-1
CDR3nt: TGTGCCAGCAGCTTAGCGGGGCAGGGAACCTACGAGCAGTACTTC; CDR3aa: CASSLAGQGTYEQYF; v_gene: TRBV11-3; abundance: -; d_gene: -; j_gene: TRBJ2-7
CDR3nt: TGTGCCAGCAGTTCGGTGGGGAACACTGAAGCTTTCTTT; CDR3aa: CASSSVGNTEAFF; v_gene: TRBV27; abundance: once; d_gene: -; j_gene: TRBJ1-1
CDR3nt: TGCGCCAGCAGCCCCCTAGAGACAGGGGGCGGGCTAGAGCAGTACTTC; CDR3aa: CASSPLETGGGLEQYF; v_gene: TRBV5-1; abundance: -; d_gene: TRBD1; j_gene: TRBJ2-7
CDR3nt: TGTGCCAGCAGCGTACAGGGGGCGCCCGGGGAGCTGTTTTTT; CDR3aa: CASSVQGAPGELFF; v_gene: TRBV7-9; abundance: once; d_gene: TRBD1; j_gene: TRBJ2-2
CDR3nt: TGTGCCAGCAGTGAAAAACACAGGGGACGCGGCAATGAGCAGTTCTTC; CDR3aa: CASSEKHRGRGNEQFF; v_gene: TRBV6-1; abundance: -; d_gene: TRBD1; j_gene: TRBJ2-1